A selection of T cell receptor beta chains follows, all from one sample in a study of shared clonotypes between healthy human individuals. The assay was immunoSEQ multiplex PCR, and TCRdb's table has in-frame clones only and misses some. The sample shows 950,000 to 1,300,000 clones, approximately 76% of them seen only once. The source material was memory CD4+ T cells sorted from blood. The receptors originated from a man between 18 and 35 years old in good health. Both conserved end residues are part of each CDR3. The order of the fields is V gene, J gene, CDR3 protein.

v_call: TRBV12-5; j_call: TRBJ1-5; cdr3_aa: CASAGTGNGNQPQHF
v_call: TRBV27; j_call: TRBJ2-7; cdr3_aa: CASSLRDRSIYEQYF
v_call: TRBV27; j_call: TRBJ1-1; cdr3_aa: CASSLSTRGRGYTEAFF
v_call: TRBV18; j_call: TRBJ2-3; cdr3_aa: CASSPKGDTQYF
v_call: TRBV11-2; j_call: TRBJ2-2; cdr3_aa: CASSLDNMLLRSTGELFF
v_call: TRBV7-7; j_call: TRBJ2-7; cdr3_aa: CASSESGGAFNEQYF
v_call: TRBV5-1; j_call: TRBJ2-7; cdr3_aa: CASSLDGALEGEKQYF
v_call: TRBV4-1; j_call: TRBJ2-5; cdr3_aa: CASSRVRAGETQYF
v_call: TRBV15; j_call: TRBJ2-3; cdr3_aa: CATSGGAQRGTDTQYF
v_call: TRBV30; j_call: TRBJ1-5; cdr3_aa: CACKKEGQPQHF
v_call: TRBV10-3; j_call: TRBJ2-7; cdr3_aa: CAIGPDRGYEQYF
v_call: TRBV6-5; j_call: TRBJ2-3; cdr3_aa: CASSYGQGATDTQYF
v_call: TRBV10-3; j_call: TRBJ2-3; cdr3_aa: CAILAGNKGDTQYF
v_call: TRBV9; j_call: TRBJ2-2; cdr3_aa: CASNRDGLPTGELFF
v_call: TRBV5-1; j_call: TRBJ1-1; cdr3_aa: CASSSRGMNTEAFF
v_call: TRBV7-2; j_call: TRBJ2-1; cdr3_aa: CASSLTSGSHNEQFF
v_call: TRBV11-2; j_call: TRBJ2-3; cdr3_aa: CASSWFEGTDTQYF
v_call: TRBV5-4; j_call: TRBJ2-6; cdr3_aa: CASSPRSSGANVLTF
v_call: TRBV5-4; j_call: TRBJ2-5; cdr3_aa: CASSLPQTGQETQYF
v_call: TRBV6-4; j_call: TRBJ1-1; cdr3_aa: CASSATGGDTEAFF
v_call: TRBV7-8; j_call: TRBJ2-7; cdr3_aa: CASSLGQGLSYEQYF
v_call: TRBV19; j_call: TRBJ1-5; cdr3_aa: CASSIQGGNQPQHF
v_call: TRBV18; j_call: TRBJ2-3; cdr3_aa: CASSSQGDTDTQYF
v_call: TRBV30; j_call: TRBJ1-1; cdr3_aa: CAWSVRTGWTEAFF
v_call: TRBV10-3; j_call: TRBJ1-1; cdr3_aa: CAISELRGQGGTEAFF
v_call: TRBV6-7; j_call: TRBJ2-1; cdr3_aa: CASTPVAGLAGVCTYNEQFF